The 6 T cell receptor beta chains in this list originate from one sample, sequenced in a study of response to subunit inactivated influenza vaccine. TCRdb reprocessed the RT-PCR reads via MiXCR and lists one record per CDR3 protein. Here the sample spans 250,000 to 350,000 distinct CDR3 sequences, about 20% being singletons. The sample in question was PBMCs from blood, obtained less than 22 months after vaccination. Receptors originate from a man between 50 and 69 years old who received an inactivated influenza vaccine.

A word on this clonotype: This CDR3 fails to terminate in the conserved phenylalanine or tryptophan, so it likely reflects a read error. No DNA is shown, since the ends of the CDR3 on it are uncertain; the CDR3 is the one TCRdb lists. The chain carries TRBV7-8 and TRBJ2-3. Germline CDR1 is SGHVS and CDR2 is FQNEAQ. With termini counted, the CDR3 has 13 amino acids. This CDR3 reads CASSHLESSTPDY.

This clonotype was seen ten or more times. The rearrangement links TRBV12-3 or TRBV12-4 to TRBJ1-5; D call uncertain. Trimming removed 7 bases from V and 3 bases from J, with 13 bases in between. This CDR3 is 14 amino acids long. The CDR3 reads CASTQSASNQPQHF. The CDR3 DNA sequence: TGTGCCAGCACCCAAAGCGCTTCCAATCAGCCCCAGCATTTT.

This clonotype was observed a few times. A read error is possible here, since a much larger clone lies one base away. This rearrangement joins TRBV5-5 to TRBJ1-2, with D possibly being TRBD1 (5 bases). This CDR3 comprises 12 residues. Germline V gene data show CDR1 as SGHKS and CDR2 as YYEKEE (reference sequence). The V end was cut by 4 bases, the J end by 8 bases, with 12 bases between. CDR3 residues: CASSPGTEGYTF. As DNA, the CDR3 is TGTGCCAGCAGCCCCGGGACGGAGGGCTACACCTTC.

There are many counts of this clonotype. This chain connects TRBV4-2 to TRBJ1-2; 9 bases line up with TRBD1. This CDR3 spans 14 amino acids. Germline CDR1 and CDR2: LGHNA and YNFKEQ. V was pared by 3 bases and J by 6 bases, with 5 bases of the junction left unmatched. The CDR3 loop is CASSQAGQGHGYTF. The CDR3 region has the DNA TGTGCCAGCAGCCAGGCGGGACAGGGCCATGGCTACACCTTC.

Ten or more counts support this clonotype. The rearrangement links TRBV7-9 to TRBJ1-5; D unclear. Trimming cost V 6 bases and J 13 bases, with 16 bases left between them. This CDR3 is 12 amino acids long. Germline V gives CDR1 SEHNR, CDR2 FQNEAQ (reference sequence). CDR3 DNA sequence: TGTGCCAGCAGTAGTGGCGGGTTCGTACAGCATTTT. Protein sequence: CASSSGGFVQHF. Using reference TRBV7-9 and TRBJ1-5 for the parts outside the CDR3, the full variable domain is DTGVSQNPRHKITKRGQNVTFRCDPISEHNRLYWYRQTLGQGPEFLTYFQNEAQLEKSRLLSDRFSAERPKGSFSTLEIQRTEQGDSAMYLCASSSGGFVQHFGDGTRLSIL.

This clonotype is medium-sized (0.01 to 0.1%) by share. V gene TRBV12-3 or TRBV12-4 combines with J gene TRBJ1-1; 8 positions match TRBD1. With V trimmed by 3 bases and J by 4 bases, 7 bases remained unmatched. The CDR3 has 15 residues. The CDR3 DNA sequence: TGTGCCAGCAGTTTGAGGACAGGGAGACTCACTGAAGCTTTCTTT. Translating it yields CASSLRTGRLTEAFF.